The 26 T cell receptor beta chains reported below all come from one sample, sequenced in a study of tumor-infiltrating lymphocytes in localized non-small cell lung cancer. Measured with immunoSEQ multiplex PCR; TCRdb has only the in-frame clones, and not every one. The sample consists of approximately 7,400 clones, roughly four fifths of them appearing once. Sequenced material: uninvolved lung tissue not adjacent to the tumor. Source of these receptors: a human donor with non-small cell lung cancer.

This clone was counted only a few times. The chain combines TRBV28 with TRBJ1-1; 10 bases are a match to TRBD1. The CDR3 is 14 amino acids. Germline CDR1 reads MDHEN; CDR2 reads SYDVKM. Trimming at V came to 4 bases and at J to 5 bases, leaving 4 bases not matched to a gene. This chain's CDR3 is CASSSDRGRTEAFF. In DNA form, the CDR3 reads TGTGCCAGCAGTTCGGACAGGGGGAGAACTGAAGCTTTCTTT.

The V gene is TRBV19, the J gene TRBJ1-2; 8 bases are a match to TRBD1. Germline lookup yields CDR1 LNHDA and CDR2 SQIVND (reference sequence). Trimming took 10 bases from V and 0 from J; bases not matched to a gene: 10. There are 15 residues in the CDR3. The DNA for the CDR3 is TGTGCCACCGCGGACAGGGCTCCCCCTAACTATGGCTACACCTTC. It encodes CATADRAPPNYGYTF.

The chain has TRBV7-2 and TRBJ1-2; a weak D match, TRBD1 (5 bases). Per the germline V gene, CDR1 is SGHTA and CDR2 is FQGNSA. V was shortened by 6 bases and J by 1 base, with 15 bases between the two germline ends. This CDR3 has 15 amino acids. CDR3 sequence reads: CASSPRQLINYGYTF. CDR3 DNA sequence: TGTGCCAGCAGTCCCCGACAGCTAATTAACTATGGCTACACCTTC.

This CDR3 reads CASSPQLASERLFF. In nucleotides, the CDR3 is TGTGCCAGCAGCCCGCAACTAGCGTCGGAGCGGCTGTTTTTT. The rearrangement links TRBV7-3 to TRBJ2-2, with 7 nucleotides matching TRBD2. Germline lookup yields CDR1 SGHTA and CDR2 FQGTGA. The CDR3 has 14 amino acids. J lost 13 bases, V lost 5 bases, and 13 bases had no gene match.

This CDR3 reads CASSRSQGGGEQFF. The CDR3 nucleotides read TGTGCCAGCAGTCGCTCCCAGGGAGGGGGTGAGCAGTTCTTC. The chain combines TRBV6-5 with TRBJ2-1; maybe TRBD2 (7 bases). This CDR3 contains 14 residues. The V end lost 5 bases, the J end lost 9 bases, and 17 bases lay between the germline ends. Germline assignment: CDR1 MNHEY and CDR2 SVGAGI.

The rearrangement joins TRBV5-5 to TRBJ1-1; D remains ambiguous. Germline V gives CDR1 SGHKS, CDR2 YYEKEE (reference sequence). CDR3 size: 13 residues. V lost 4 bases to trimming and J lost 8 bases, with 15 bases between them. DNA of the CDR3: TGTGCCAGCAGCGTCACGTCCTCTGGCGAAGCTTTCTTT. This translates into CASSVTSSGEAFF. Looking up the rest from reference TRBV5-5 and TRBJ1-1 gives the full variable domain: DAGVTQSPTHLIKTRGQQVTLRCSPISGHKSVSWYQQVLGQGPQFIFQYYEKEERGRGNFPDRFSARQFPNYSSELNVNALLLGDSALYLCASSVTSSGEAFFGQGTRLTVV.

The rearrangement links TRBV6-6 to TRBJ2-5, with TRBD1 matching over 9 bases. J lost 5 bases, V lost 0 bases, and 1 base had no gene match. This CDR3 has 14 amino acids. Germline V gene sequence: CDR1 MNHNY, CDR2 SVGAGI (reference sequence). CDR3 region: CASSYSDRGETQYF. As DNA, the CDR3 is TGTGCCAGCAGTTACTCCGACAGGGGGGAGACCCAGTACTTC.

Written as DNA, the CDR3 is TGTGCCAGCAGTTTCCAGGGGACAGGCACCTACGAGCAGTACTTC. This codes for CASSFQGTGTYEQYF. The chain joins TRBV28 to TRBJ2-7; 8 bases fit TRBD1. V lost 3 bases, J lost 2 bases, and 6 bases stayed unmatched. This CDR3 contains 15 residues. CDR1 is MDHEN and CDR2 is SYDVKM in the germline V gene. The full variable domain, its missing parts supplied by reference TRBV28 and TRBJ2-7, is DVKVTQSSRYLVKRTGEKVFLECVQDMDHENMFWYRQDPGLGLRLIYFSYDVKMKEKGDIPEGYSVSREKKERFSLILESASTNQTSMYLCASSFQGTGTYEQYFGPGTRLTVT.

The sample holds a few counts of this clone. The chain is built from TRBV5-1 and TRBJ2-3, with D possibly being TRBD2 (6 bases). This CDR3 is 17 amino acids long. V dropped 5 bases and J dropped 1 base, with 20 bases sitting between them. Germline CDR1 reads SGHRS; CDR2 reads YFSETQ. CDR3 loop: CASSPPGSGSRTDTQYF. The CDR3 DNA reads as TGCGCCAGCAGTCCACCGGGGTCCGGGAGCCGCACAGATACGCAGTATTTT. The full variable domain, rest sourced from reference TRBV5-1 and TRBJ2-3, is KAGVTQTPRYLIKTRGQQVTLSCSPISGHRSVSWYQQTPGQGLQFLFEYFSETQRNKGNFPGRFSGRQFSNSRSEMNVSTLELGDSALYLCASSPPGSGSRTDTQYFGPGTRLTVL.

As to this clone: One end of the junction does not line up with germline, which may come from a read error. The J gene is TRBJ2-1, the V gene TRBV14; D is undetermined. Looked up from germline, CDR1 is SGHDN and CDR2 is FVKESK. CDR3 size: 12 residues. This chain's CDR3 is CASSQGYYEQFF. Here the CDR3 DNA reads TGTGCCAGCAGCCAAGGCTACTATGAGCAGTTCTTC.

This chain joins TRBV6-1 and TRBJ2-7, with D hard to call. The CDR3 runs 13 residues. CDR1 and CDR2 from the germline V gene are MNHNS and SASEGT. Trimming removed 5 bases at V and 2 bases at J, with 10 bases between. The CDR3 loop reads CASSIQIAYEQYF. In DNA, the CDR3 is TGTGCCAGCAGTATCCAGATCGCCTACGAGCAGTACTTC.

V is TRBV19 and J is TRBJ1-1; D not certain. Deletions cut 6 bases from V and 5 bases from J, with 16 bases between. The germline V gene encodes CDR1 LNHDA and CDR2 SQIVND (reference sequence). The CDR3 totals 14 residues. CDR3 region: CASRFQADGTEAFF. The CDR3 DNA sequence: TGTGCCAGTAGATTTCAGGCGGACGGGACTGAAGCTTTCTTT. The variable domain in full, with the rest retrieved from reference TRBV19 and TRBJ1-1, is DGGITQSPKYLFRKEGQNVTLSCEQNLNHDAMYWYRQDPGQGLRLIYYSQIVNDFQKGDIAEGYSVSREKKESFPLTVTSAQKNPTAFYLCASRFQADGTEAFFGQGTRLTVV.

This rearrangement joins TRBV9 to TRBJ1-6, with D perhaps matching TRBD1 (6 bases). Germline V CDR1 and CDR2: SGDLS, YYNGEE. This CDR3 spans 16 amino acids. V was clipped by 7 bases and J by 2 bases, with 16 bases between them. The CDR3 is CASARREGAYNSPLHF. Written as DNA, the CDR3 is TGTGCCAGCGCCCGGCGGGAGGGGGCCTATAATTCACCCCTCCACTTT.

CDR3: CASSQVAGAYNEQFF. The CDR3 DNA reads as TGTGCCAGCAGCCAAGTCGCGGGCGCCTACAATGAGCAGTTCTTC. This chain joins TRBV14 and TRBJ2-1; weak D call: TRBD2 (5 bases). The CDR3 has 15 amino acids. The V and J ends lost 1 base and 2 bases respectively, with 9 bases between them. Germline lookup yields CDR1 SGHDN and CDR2 FVKESK.

The chain carries TRBV5-5 and TRBJ1-2, with D tentatively TRBD1 (5 bases). The CDR3 is 13 residues long. Germline assignment: CDR1 SGHKS and CDR2 YYEKEE (reference sequence). V lost 3 bases and J 7 bases, leaving 13 bases between the germline ends. Here the CDR3 DNA reads TGTGCCAGCAGCTCCTCTCAGGGATCTGGCTACACCTTC. This codes for CASSSSQGSGYTF.

The chain carries TRBV14 and TRBJ2-7; possibly TRBD1 or TRBD2 for D (5 bases each). The CDR3 has 15 residues. Looked up from germline, CDR1 is SGHDN and CDR2 is FVKESK. Trimming shortened V by 3 bases and J by 0 bases, and 12 bases separated the two germline ends. DNA of the CDR3: TGTGCCAGCAGCCAGAGAGGGGAGAGCTCCTACGAGCAGTACTTC. Translating gives CASSQRGESSYEQYF. The full variable domain, with the rest looked up from reference TRBV14 and TRBJ2-7, is EAGVTQFPSHSVIEKGQTVTLRCDPISGHDNLYWYRRVMGKEIKFLLHFVKESKQDESGMPNNRFLAERTGGTYSTLKVQPAELEDSGVYFCASSQRGESSYEQYFGPGTRLTVT.

The gene calls are TRBV9 and TRBJ1-5; D remains unclear. V shed 0 bases and J shed 15 bases, with 10 bases lying between them. Per germline, CDR1 SGDLS and CDR2 YYNGEE. The CDR3 is made up of 11 amino acids. The CDR3 region is CASSVVWPGHF. As DNA, the CDR3 is TGTGCCAGCAGCGTAGTGTGGCCTGGGCATTTT.

The rearrangement uses TRBV7-3 and TRBJ1-1; possibly TRBD1 for D (5 bases). The CDR3 contains 13 residues. The V end lost 5 bases, the J end lost 5 bases, and 12 bases lay between the germline ends. In germline, CDR1 is SGHTA, CDR2 FQGTGA. The CDR3 here is CASSQGGSTEAFF. For the CDR3, the DNA is TGTGCCAGCAGCCAGGGTGGCAGTACTGAAGCTTTCTTT.

The chain employs TRBV6-1 and TRBJ2-5, with D perhaps TRBD1 or TRBD2 (5 bases each). Trimming took 2 bases from V and 5 from J, leaving 9 bases between them. The germline gives CDR1 MNHNS, CDR2 SASEGT. The CDR3 length is 13 residues. DNA for the CDR3: TGTGCCAGCAGTGAACGGTGGGGGGAGACCCAGTACTTC. Translating gives CASSERWGETQYF.

The chain couples TRBV5-6 to TRBJ1-5; 8 bases are shared with TRBD1. Trimming cost V 2 bases and J 4 bases; bases outside gene matches: 5. Germline assignment: CDR1 SGHDT and CDR2 YYEEEE. The CDR3 is 15 residues long. CDR3 in amino acids: CASSFGTGYNQPQHF. The CDR3, as DNA: TGTGCCAGCAGCTTCGGGACAGGTTATAATCAGCCCCAGCATTTT.

The CDR3 DNA follows: TGTGCCAGAAGCTTCGTAACCACGGGGCACGATACCGGGGAGCTGTTTTTT. As protein: CARSFVTTGHDTGELFF. The chain combines TRBV5-3 with TRBJ2-2, with D tentatively TRBD1 or TRBD2 (5 bases each). TRBV5-3 has ORF status, its function being uncertain. The CDR3 has 17 amino acids. Between the trimmed V and J ends, which lost 2 bases and 5 bases, there was a span of 19 bases.

The rearrangement joins TRBV10-3 to TRBJ1-6, with TRBD1 identical over 7 bases. With 6 bases clipped from V and 8 bases from J, the junction kept 7 bases outside the gene matches. Per germline, CDR1 ENHRY and CDR2 SYGVKD. The CDR3 consists of 14 residues. CDR3 in amino acids: CAIRKATGDSPLHF. The DNA of the CDR3 is TGTGCCATCAGGAAGGCTACAGGGGATTCACCCCTCCACTTT.

The V call is TRBV5-1, the J call TRBJ2-3, with D unclear. Per the germline V gene, CDR1 is SGHRS and CDR2 is YFSETQ. The CDR3 has 17 amino acids. Trimming took off 0 bases at V and 2 bases at J, with 16 bases between the two ends. Here the CDR3 DNA reads TGCGCCAGCAGCTTGGCCGCAGGTAGTCCGTTCACAGATACGCAGTATTTT. Encoded protein: CASSLAAGSPFTDTQYF.

V gene TRBV5-1 combines with J gene TRBJ2-1, with 7 bases matching TRBD1. The CDR3 loop spans 16 amino acids. The germline CDR1 and CDR2 sequences are SGHRS and YFSETQ. The junction had 10 bases not matched to a gene; V was cut back by 5 bases and J by 2 bases. The DNA for the CDR3 is TGCGCCAGCAGTTCAAATGGGCAGGGGGCCTACAATGAGCAGTTCTTC. Protein product: CASSSNGQGAYNEQFF.

This clone was seen only a few times. This chain uses TRBV30 with TRBJ2-1, with no clear D. Germline-derived CDR1 and CDR2 are GTSNPN and SVGIG (reference sequence). V lost 4 bases, J lost 8 bases, and 12 bases lay in between. The CDR3 extends over 12 amino acids. This CDR3 reads CAWNFGEDEQFF. CDR3 nucleotide sequence: TGTGCCTGGAACTTCGGAGAGGATGAGCAGTTCTTC.

The chain combines TRBV7-3 with TRBJ2-5, with 7 bases that match TRBD2. Germline V gene sequence: CDR1 SGHTA, CDR2 FQGTGA. The ends lost 4 bases at V and 5 bases at J; junction bases unmatched: 1. This CDR3 contains 12 residues. This CDR3 reads CASSSGGETQYF. Written as DNA, the CDR3 is TGTGCCAGCAGCTCCGGGGGGGAGACCCAGTACTTC. The full variable domain, with the rest looked up from reference TRBV7-3 and TRBJ2-5, is GAGVSQTPSNKVTEKGKYVELRCDPISGHTALYWYRQSLGQGPEFLIYFQGTGAADDSGLPNDRFFAVRPEGSVSTLKIQRTERGDSAVYLCASSSGGETQYFGPGTRLLVL.